This entry lists 9 T cell receptor beta chains sequenced from one sample in a study of chemoradiotherapy in HPV16-positive cancers. Here immunoSEQ multiplex PCR was the method, and the copy in TCRdb shows in-frame clones only, minus some. The sample includes 9,500 to 15,000 clones, roughly 80% seen only once; the top ten take approximately 1%. Sample collection was performed from a patient who underwent chemoradiotherapy. Every receptor here comes from a human donor with HPV-associated anogenital cancer.

The chain uses TRBV19 and TRBJ2-1; D possibly corresponds to TRBD1 (5 bases). V was shortened by 4 bases and J by 3 bases, with 7 bases between the two germline ends. Germline V gene lookup returns CDR1 LNHDA and CDR2 SQIVND (reference sequence). This CDR3 is 13 amino acids long. CDR3 amino acids: CASSKGNYNEQFF. The CDR3 nucleotides read TGTGCCAGTAGTAAGGGGAACTACAATGAGCAGTTCTTC.

This clone was detected once. The CDR3 DNA is TGTGCCAGCAGCTTAGGACCTAGCGGGGGCGCAGATACGCAGTATTTT. Protein product: CASSLGPSGGADTQYF. The V and J genes are TRBV13 and TRBJ2-3; 10 bases line up with TRBD2. Germline values: CDR1 PRHDT, CDR2 FYEKMQ (reference sequence). V lost 0 bases and J lost 4; bases outside the gene matches: 4. This CDR3 contains 16 residues.

The J gene is TRBJ1-6, the V gene TRBV13, with TRBD1 matching 9 bases. The CDR3 totals 17 residues. In germline, CDR1 is PRHDT, CDR2 FYEKMQ (reference sequence). The ends lost 5 bases at V and 7 bases at J; junction bases unmatched: 12. The DNA for the CDR3 is TGTGCCAGCAGCCGAACTTCGGGACAGGGTTACAATTCACCCCTCCACTTT. It encodes CASSRTSGQGYNSPLHF.

V usage is TRBV30 and J usage is TRBJ1-2, with 9 bases that match TRBD1. CDR3 length equals 15 residues. The J segment lost 3 bases and the V segment lost 3 bases, leaving 8 bases of the junction unmatched. Germline CDR1 GTSNPN, CDR2 SVGIG (reference sequence). The DNA for the CDR3 is TGTGCCTGGAGGGGACAGGGAGGAACGCACTATGGCTACACCTTC. Residues: CAWRGQGGTHYGYTF.

This clone turned up a few times. This chain links TRBV30 with TRBJ1-1, with no clear D. Trimming removed 4 bases at V and 6 bases at J, with 9 bases between. Germline V gene data show CDR1 as GTSNPN and CDR2 as SVGIG (reference sequence). The CDR3 runs to 11 residues. CDR3 sequence reads: CAWTPGAEAFF. In DNA form, the CDR3 reads TGTGCCTGGACCCCTGGGGCTGAAGCTTTCTTT.

V gene TRBV7-9 combines with J gene TRBJ1-2, with 10 positions matching TRBD1. Per the germline V gene, CDR1 is SEHNR and CDR2 is FQNEAQ (reference sequence). J lost 11 bases, V lost 5 bases, and 11 bases had no gene match. CDR3 size: 14 residues. CDR3 DNA: TGTGCCAGCAGCCCGGTGACAGGGGGCCGGGGTTACACCTTC. Its protein is CASSPVTGGRGYTF. Together with reference TRBV7-9 and TRBJ1-2, the CDR3 gives the full variable domain: DTGVSQNPRHKITKRGQNVTFRCDPISEHNRLYWYRQTLGQGPEFLTYFQNEAQLEKSRLLSDRFSAERPKGSFSTLEIQRTEQGDSAMYLCASSPVTGGRGYTFGSGTRLTVV.

This chain connects TRBV5-1 to TRBJ2-5, with D possibly being TRBD1 (6 bases). This CDR3 has 15 residues. Deletions cut 0 bases from V and 5 bases from J, with 14 bases between. The germline V gene encodes CDR1 SGHRS and CDR2 YFSETQ. The CDR3 protein is CASSLDQGKKETQYF. CDR3 bases: TGCGCCAGCAGCTTGGATCAGGGGAAAAAGGAGACCCAGTACTTC.

The CDR3 sequence is CASSGQWNGYTF. The DNA of the CDR3 is TGTGCCAGCAGCGGACAGTGGAATGGCTACACCTTC. The chain uses TRBV28 and TRBJ1-2; maybe TRBD1 (6 bases). CDR3 size: 12 residues. Germline V lookup: CDR1 MDHEN, CDR2 SYDVKM. The V and J ends lost 6 bases and 6 bases respectively, with 11 bases between them.

The chain has TRBV11-2 and TRBJ1-1; D not resolved. This CDR3 contains 16 residues. The V end was cut by 0 bases, the J end by 0 bases, with 11 bases between. Germline V gene sequence: CDR1 SGHAT, CDR2 FQNNGV. The CDR3 nucleotides read TGTGCCAGCAGCTTAGATTTTGGAGCCTTGAACACTGAAGCTTTCTTT. Protein sequence: CASSLDFGALNTEAFF.